Below, 21 T cell receptor beta chains from the same sample are listed, as sequenced in a study of blood T cell repertoires in COVID-19. Method: immunoSEQ multiplex PCR; TCRdb's copy keeps in-frame clones and lacks some. The repertoire holds around 52,000 clones, 65% to 85% seen once, with over 4.5% in the top ten. The sequenced material came from peripheral blood. These receptors originate from a human donor in a cohort sampled during active COVID-19.

The V call is TRBV30, the J call TRBJ2-7; D is perhaps TRBD2 (5 bases). There are 12 residues in the CDR3. The V gene's germline CDR1 is GTSNPN and CDR2 SVGIG (reference sequence). Trimming removed 3 bases at V and 5 bases at J, with 11 bases between. This CDR3 is CAWRPRVHEQYF. DNA of the CDR3: TGTGCCTGGAGGCCGAGGGTCCACGAGCAGTACTTC.

This sequence joins TRBV12-3 or TRBV12-4 and TRBJ2-1; possible D gene TRBD2, 5 bases. V was clipped by 4 bases and J by 9 bases, with 10 bases between them. The CDR3 has 12 residues. CDR3 region: CASSSPRGEQFF. CDR3 sequence (DNA): TGTGCCAGCAGTTCCCCCCGGGGTGAGCAGTTCTTC.

The chain employs TRBV15 and TRBJ2-3, with 7 bases matching TRBD2. The CDR3 totals 15 residues. Germline values: CDR1 LNHNV, CDR2 YYDKDF (reference sequence). Trimming removed 1 base from V and 0 bases from J; junction bases left unmatched: 1. CDR3 in amino acids: CATSRGEGSTDTQYF. The DNA of the CDR3 is TGTGCCACCAGCAGAGGGGAGGGAAGCACAGATACGCAGTATTTT.

The chain couples TRBV5-1 to TRBJ1-2; no definite D call. Trimming removed 1 base at V and 0 bases at J, with 10 bases between. The CDR3 covers 15 residues. Germline assignment: CDR1 SGHRS and CDR2 YFSETQ. This CDR3 reads CASSLLQSTNYGYTF. The CDR3 DNA is TGCGCCAGCAGCTTGCTACAGTCCACTAACTATGGCTACACCTTC.

V and J are TRBV24-1 and TRBJ1-2; TRBD1 aligns across 7 bases. In germline, CDR1 is KGHDR, CDR2 SFDVKD. The J segment lost 4 bases and the V segment lost 7 bases, leaving 8 bases of the junction unmatched. The CDR3 length is 14 residues. For the CDR3, the DNA is TGTGCCACCAGCCGACCGGGACAGTTCTATGGCTACACCTTC. It codes for CATSRPGQFYGYTF.

This chain uses TRBV6-2 or TRBV6-3 with TRBJ1-3; the D is unclear. The CDR3 is 15 amino acids. Trimming took 0 bases from V and 0 from J, leaving 6 bases between them. Germline V gene sequence: CDR1 MNHEY, CDR2 SVGEGT. The CDR3 bases are TGTGCCAGCAGTTACTCCCTGTCCTCTGGAAACACCATATATTTT. It translates to CASSYSLSSGNTIYF.

V gene TRBV5-8 combines with J gene TRBJ1-2; possibly TRBD1 for D (6 bases). This CDR3 region has 16 residues. Germline CDR1 SGHTS, CDR2 YDEGEE. V was cut by 0 bases and J by 9 bases, with 21 bases left in between. CDR3 protein: CASSLDPISGGDSYTF. In nucleotides, the CDR3 is TGTGCCAGCAGCTTGGACCCCATCTCGGGGGGCGATAGCTACACCTTC.

This rearrangement joins TRBV3-1 (or the pseudogene TRBV3-2) to TRBJ2-5, with a tentative D call TRBD2 (7 bases). Looked up from germline, CDR1 is LGHDT and CDR2 is YNNKEL (reference sequence). The CDR3 covers 15 residues. Deletions cut 1 base from V and 6 bases from J, with 15 bases between. CDR3 DNA sequence: TGTGCCAGCAGCCAAGCGCTAGGGGGGGTAAAGACCCAGTACTTC. It specifies CASSQALGGVKTQYF.

The chain employs TRBV5-1 and TRBJ2-1; the match to TRBD2 covers 13 bases. The V segment lost 5 bases and the J segment 9 bases; nucleotides outside the gene matches: 11. Germline CDR1 is SGHRS and CDR2 is YFSETQ. This CDR3 comprises 16 residues. In DNA form, the CDR3 reads TGCGCCAGCAGAACTAGCGGGGGGGCCGGTTTTTCTGAGCAGTTCTTC. It is translated as CASRTSGGAGFSEQFF.

This sequence joins TRBV19 and TRBJ2-3; 11 nucleotides agree with TRBD2. The CDR3 runs to 14 residues. Germline V CDR1 and CDR2: LNHDA, SQIVND (reference sequence). With 8 bases clipped from V and 4 bases from J, the junction kept 5 bases outside the gene matches. CDR3 residues: CASLAGGGADTQYF. Written as DNA, the CDR3 is TGTGCCAGTCTAGCGGGGGGCGGGGCAGATACGCAGTATTTT. The full variable domain, rest sourced from reference TRBV19 and TRBJ2-3, is DGGITQSPKYLFRKEGQNVTLSCEQNLNHDAMYWYRQDPGQGLRLIYYSQIVNDFQKGDIAEGYSVSREKKESFPLTVTSAQKNPTAFYLCASLAGGGADTQYFGPGTRLTVL.

The chain carries TRBV3-1 (or the pseudogene TRBV3-2) and TRBJ1-5, with D perhaps TRBD1 (6 bases). The CDR3 loop spans 14 amino acids. V was cut by 2 bases and J by 7 bases, with 12 bases left in between. Per germline, CDR1 LGHDT and CDR2 YNNKEL (reference sequence). The CDR3 sequence: CASSQQGSNQPQHF. The CDR3 DNA sequence: TGTGCCAGCAGCCAACAGGGGTCGAACCAGCCCCAGCATTTT.

The V gene is TRBV28, the J gene TRBJ1-2; D gene ambiguous. V lost 9 bases to trimming and J lost 8 bases, with 10 bases between them. CDR3 length: 10 residues. Germline V CDR1 and CDR2: MDHEN, SYDVKM. The CDR3 DNA reads TGTGCCAGTTCCGAGGGAGGCTACACCTTC. It codes for CASSEGGYTF.

The chain is built from TRBV4-2 and TRBJ2-7, with TRBD2 matching 12 bases. The germline V gene has CDR1 LGHNA and CDR2 YNFKEQ. The V and J ends lost 0 bases and 7 bases, in that order; junction bases with no gene match: 7. The CDR3 has 16 residues. The CDR3 DNA sequence: TGTGCCAGCAGCCAAGATCCACTAGCGGGGGGCCCAGAGCAGTACTTC. It specifies CASSQDPLAGGPEQYF.

The chain combines TRBV25-1 with TRBJ1-6, with D possibly being TRBD1 (5 bases). V was trimmed by 3 bases and J by 7 bases, leaving 10 bases between them. The CDR3 has 14 residues. Germline CDR1 and CDR2: MGHDK and SYGVNS. CDR3 sequence reads: CASSDRGTNSPLHF. The CDR3 DNA sequence: TGTGCCAGCAGTGATAGGGGAACCAATTCACCCCTCCACTTT.

The gene calls are TRBV30 and TRBJ2-6; a weak D match, TRBD1 (6 bases). V gave up 4 bases and J gave up 3 bases, with 25 bases separating them. Germline CDR1 is GTSNPN and CDR2 is SVGIG (reference sequence). The CDR3 totals 19 residues. The DNA of the CDR3 is TGTGCCTGGACCCCGAAGGGACACCTGAAGGCTGGTGGGGCCAACGTCCTGACTTTC. Residues: CAWTPKGHLKAGGANVLTF.

This chain connects TRBV24-1 to TRBJ2-3; TRBD2 aligns across 9 bases. The CDR3 is 13 amino acids. The ends lost 10 bases at V and 4 bases at J; junction bases unmatched: 5. CDR1 KGHDR and CDR2 SFDVKD come from the germline V gene. Here the CDR3 DNA reads TGTGCCACGAGCGGGGGGAGCTCAGATACGCAGTATTTT. Encoded protein: CATSGGSSDTQYF.

This clone was seen more than once but under ten times. The V gene is TRBV7-6, the J gene TRBJ1-5; D is perhaps TRBD1 (5 bases). The germline V and J ends were trimmed by 1 base and 1 base, with 8 bases remaining between them. CDR3 size: 15 residues. Germline CDR1 reads SGHVS; CDR2 reads FNYEAQ. The CDR3 region has the DNA TGTGCCAGCAGCTTAGGGCCAGGGAGCAATCAGCCCCAGCATTTT. Protein sequence: CASSLGPGSNQPQHF.

This chain links TRBV19 with TRBJ1-6, with D perhaps matching TRBD1 (6 bases). CDR3 length: 14 residues. Germline CDR1 reads LNHDA; CDR2 reads SQIVND (reference sequence). V was shortened by 9 bases and J by 5 bases, with 14 bases between the two germline ends. The CDR3 protein is CASNKGQNNSPLHF. The CDR3, as DNA: TGTGCCAGCAATAAAGGACAGAATAATTCACCCCTCCACTTT.

The V and J genes are TRBV9 and TRBJ1-3; D ambiguous. Trimming left V 3 bases short and J 3 bases short, with 16 bases between. The V gene's germline CDR1 is SGDLS and CDR2 YYNGEE. CDR3 length: 16 residues. CDR3: CASSARIAGGGNTIYF. The CDR3 DNA reads TGTGCCAGCAGCGCCCGGATAGCGGGTGGTGGAAACACCATATATTTT.

The gene calls are TRBV6-5 and TRBJ2-7; unclear D gene. Germline-derived CDR1 and CDR2 are MNHEY and SVGAGI. Between the trimmed V and J ends, which lost 9 bases and 3 bases, there was a span of 15 bases. The CDR3 has 13 amino acids. The CDR3 here is CASRSSYVYEQYF. In nucleotides, the CDR3 is TGTGCCAGTAGATCCTCTTATGTCTACGAGCAGTACTTC.

The genes are TRBV7-3 and TRBJ1-5; no reliable D call. This CDR3 has 13 residues. Per the germline V gene, CDR1 is SGHTA and CDR2 is FQGTGA. The germline V and J ends were trimmed by 9 bases and 3 bases, with 12 bases remaining between them. The CDR3 nucleotides read TGTGCCAGGTGGGGAGTATTCAATCAGCCCCAGCATTTT. It yields the protein CARWGVFNQPQHF.